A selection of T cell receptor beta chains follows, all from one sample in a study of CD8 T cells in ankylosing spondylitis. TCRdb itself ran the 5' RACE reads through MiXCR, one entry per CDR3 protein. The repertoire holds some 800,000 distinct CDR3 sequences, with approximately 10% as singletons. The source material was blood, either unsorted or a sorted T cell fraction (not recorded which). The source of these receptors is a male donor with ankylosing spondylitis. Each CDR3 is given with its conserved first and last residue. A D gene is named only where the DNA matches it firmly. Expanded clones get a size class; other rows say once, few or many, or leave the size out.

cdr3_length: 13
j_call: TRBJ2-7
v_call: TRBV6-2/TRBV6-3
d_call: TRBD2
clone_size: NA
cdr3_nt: TGTGCCAGCGAGCGGGGGGGCTCCTACGAGCAGTACTTC
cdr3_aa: CASERGGSYEQYF

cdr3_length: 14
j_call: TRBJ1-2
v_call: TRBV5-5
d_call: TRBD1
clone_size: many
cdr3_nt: TGTGCCAGCAGCTCTGGGACAGCTAACTATGGCTACACCTTC
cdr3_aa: CASSSGTANYGYTF

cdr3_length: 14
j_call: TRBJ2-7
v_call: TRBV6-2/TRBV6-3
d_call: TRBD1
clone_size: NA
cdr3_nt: TGTGCCAGCAGAAACGGACAGGGCTCCTACGAGCAGTACTTC
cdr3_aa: CASRNGQGSYEQYF

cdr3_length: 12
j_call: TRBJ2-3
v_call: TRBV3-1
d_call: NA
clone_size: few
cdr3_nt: TGTGCCAGCAGCCAAAGGTCAGATACGCAGTATTTT
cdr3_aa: CASSQRSDTQYF

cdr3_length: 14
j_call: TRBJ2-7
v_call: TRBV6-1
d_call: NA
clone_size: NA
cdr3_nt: TGTGCCAGCAGTCCCATGCGTAGCTCCTACGAGCAGTACTTC
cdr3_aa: CASSPMRSSYEQYF

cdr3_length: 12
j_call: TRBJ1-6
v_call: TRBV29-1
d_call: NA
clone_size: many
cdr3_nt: TGCAGCACACAGGAGCCCCTAGGACCCCTCCACTTT
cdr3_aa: CSTQEPLGPLHF

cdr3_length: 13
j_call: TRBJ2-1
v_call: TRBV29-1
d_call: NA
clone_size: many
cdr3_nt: TGCAGCATTCGGCCCCCTTTAGACAATGAGCAGTTCTTC
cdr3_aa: CSIRPPLDNEQFF

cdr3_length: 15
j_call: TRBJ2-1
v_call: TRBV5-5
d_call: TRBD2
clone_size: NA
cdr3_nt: TGTGCCAGCAGCTTGATTCTAGCGGGATACAATGAGCAGTTCTTC
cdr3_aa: CASSLILAGYNEQFF

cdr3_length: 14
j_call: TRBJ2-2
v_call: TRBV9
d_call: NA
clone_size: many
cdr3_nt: TGTGCCAGCAGCGTTGCAAGGGAGCCCGGGGAGCTGTTTTTT
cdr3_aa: CASSVAREPGELFF

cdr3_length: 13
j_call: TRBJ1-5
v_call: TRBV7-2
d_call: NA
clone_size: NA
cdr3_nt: TGTGCCAGCAGCTTAATGAGGAATCAGCCCCAGCATTTT
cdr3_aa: CASSLMRNQPQHF

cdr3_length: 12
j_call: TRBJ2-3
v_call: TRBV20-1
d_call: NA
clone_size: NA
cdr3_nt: TGCAGTGCTGGGGACTTGGAAGATACGCAGTATTTT
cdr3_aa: CSAGDLEDTQYF

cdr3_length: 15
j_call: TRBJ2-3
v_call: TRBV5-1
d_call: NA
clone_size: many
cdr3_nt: TGCGCCAGCAGCCCAGTGGGCCAGGGAAGAGATACGCAGTATTTT
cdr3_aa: CASSPVGQGRDTQYF

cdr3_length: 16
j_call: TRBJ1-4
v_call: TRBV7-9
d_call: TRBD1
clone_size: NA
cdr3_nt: TGTGCCAGCAGCCGCATTTCCGGGACAGGGCTGGAAAAACTGTTTTTT
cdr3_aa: CASSRISGTGLEKLFF

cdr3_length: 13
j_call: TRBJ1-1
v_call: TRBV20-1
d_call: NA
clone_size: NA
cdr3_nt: TGCAGTGATGACCAACAGCTGAACACTGAAGCTTTCTTT
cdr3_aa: CSDDQQLNTEAFF

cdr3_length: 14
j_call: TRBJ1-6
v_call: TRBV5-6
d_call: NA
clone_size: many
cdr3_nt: TGTGCCAGCAGCTTGGTGTGGGGGGATTCACCCCTCCACTTT
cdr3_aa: CASSLVWGDSPLHF

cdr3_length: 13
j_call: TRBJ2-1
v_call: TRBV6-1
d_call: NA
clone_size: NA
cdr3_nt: TGTGCCAGCAAGGCAGGGAATGTCGATGAGCAGTTCTTC
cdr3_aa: CASKAGNVDEQFF

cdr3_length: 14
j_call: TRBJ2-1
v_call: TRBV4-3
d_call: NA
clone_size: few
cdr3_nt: TGCGCCAGCAGCCAAACTCTAGACGACAATGAGCAGTTCTTC
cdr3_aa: CASSQTLDDNEQFF

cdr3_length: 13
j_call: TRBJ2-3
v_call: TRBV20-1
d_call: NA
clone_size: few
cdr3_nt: TGCAGTGTTTACCGGGGAGCCACAGATACGCAGTATTTT
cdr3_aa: CSVYRGATDTQYF

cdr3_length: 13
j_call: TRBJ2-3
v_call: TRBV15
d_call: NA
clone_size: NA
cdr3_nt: TGTGCCACCAGCATCACCGGCACAGATACGCAGTATTTT
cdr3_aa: CATSITGTDTQYF

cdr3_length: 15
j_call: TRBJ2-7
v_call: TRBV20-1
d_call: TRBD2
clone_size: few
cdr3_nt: TGCAGTGCTAGAGATCGGCGGGGGAGAGGATACGAGCAGTACTTC
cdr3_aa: CSARDRRGRGYEQYF

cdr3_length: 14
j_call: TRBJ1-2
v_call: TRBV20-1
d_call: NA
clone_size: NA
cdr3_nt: TGCAGTGCTAGGTTTCCCGACCTCCCGTATGGCTACACCTTC
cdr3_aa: CSARFPDLPYGYTF

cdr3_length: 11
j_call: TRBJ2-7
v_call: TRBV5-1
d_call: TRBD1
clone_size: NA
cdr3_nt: TGCGCCAGCCAGACAGGGTACGAGCAGTACTTC
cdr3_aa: CASQTGYEQYF

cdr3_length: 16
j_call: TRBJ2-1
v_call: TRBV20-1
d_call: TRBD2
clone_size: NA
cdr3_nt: TGCAGTGCTATCCCTAGCGGGAGGGTGTCCTACAATGAGCAGTTCTTC
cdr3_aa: CSAIPSGRVSYNEQFF

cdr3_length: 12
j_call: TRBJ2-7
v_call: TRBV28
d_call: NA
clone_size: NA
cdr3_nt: TGTGCCAGCCTGAGCAGCTCCTACGAGCAGTACTTC
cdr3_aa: CASLSSSYEQYF

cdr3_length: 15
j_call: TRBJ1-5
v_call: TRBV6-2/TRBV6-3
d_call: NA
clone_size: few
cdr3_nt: TGTGCCAGCAGTCGGGGGGTATTAGTCAATCAGCCCCAGCATTTT
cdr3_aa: CASSRGVLVNQPQHF

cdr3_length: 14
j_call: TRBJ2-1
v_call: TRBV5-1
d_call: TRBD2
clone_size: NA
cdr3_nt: TGCGCCAGCAGCTACGGACTAGCGGGAGATGAGCAGTTCTTC
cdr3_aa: CASSYGLAGDEQFF

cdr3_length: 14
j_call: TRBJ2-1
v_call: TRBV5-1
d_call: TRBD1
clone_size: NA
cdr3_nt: TGCGCCAGCAGCTTCCTGGGGGACAGAAATGAGCAGTTCTTC
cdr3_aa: CASSFLGDRNEQFF

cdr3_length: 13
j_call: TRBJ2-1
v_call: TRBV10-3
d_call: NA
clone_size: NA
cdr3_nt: TGTGCCATCTCTAGAGCCCGGGGCAATGAGCAGTTCTTC
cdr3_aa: CAISRARGNEQFF

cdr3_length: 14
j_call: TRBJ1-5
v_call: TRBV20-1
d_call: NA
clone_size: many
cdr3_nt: TGCAGTGTCAGGGGCGGTAGGGGCAATCAGCCCCAGCATTTT
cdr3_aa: CSVRGGRGNQPQHF

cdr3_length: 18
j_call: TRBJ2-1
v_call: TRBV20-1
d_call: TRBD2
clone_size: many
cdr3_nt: TGCAGTGCTAGATACATGACTTCCGGGACTAGGCTTTACAATGAGCAGTTCTTC
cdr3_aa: CSARYMTSGTRLYNEQFF

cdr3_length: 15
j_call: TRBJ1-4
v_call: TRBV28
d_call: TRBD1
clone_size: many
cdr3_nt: TGTGCCAGCAGTTCGACAGGGGGCTCGAGAGAAAAACTGTTTTTT
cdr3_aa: CASSSTGGSREKLFF

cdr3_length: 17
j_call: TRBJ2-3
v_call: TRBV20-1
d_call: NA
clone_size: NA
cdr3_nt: TGCTGCGTCAGGGGCCAGGGGAGGAGCTCGGGCACAGATACGCAGTATTTT
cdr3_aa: CCVRGQGRSSGTDTQYF

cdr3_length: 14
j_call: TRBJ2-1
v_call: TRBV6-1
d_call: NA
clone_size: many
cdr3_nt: TGTGCCCTTTCCAGGGAGAGAGCCTACAATGAGCAGTTCTTC
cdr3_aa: CALSRERAYNEQFF

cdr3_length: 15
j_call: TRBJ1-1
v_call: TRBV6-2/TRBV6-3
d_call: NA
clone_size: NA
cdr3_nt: TGTGCCAGCACCTTCCGGGACACATGGAACACTGAAGCTTTCTTT
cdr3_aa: CASTFRDTWNTEAFF

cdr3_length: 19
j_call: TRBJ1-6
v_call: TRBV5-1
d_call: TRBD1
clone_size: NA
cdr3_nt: TGCGCCAGCAGCACTATCCCTACAGGGGTCGATCATCTTAATTCACCCCTCCACTTT
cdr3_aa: CASSTIPTGVDHLNSPLHF